Below, one TCR beta chain is given with its context. This sample was taken from a study of T cells in tumors after PD-1 blockade. Study in general: During anti-PD-1 treatment, some patients continued daily vismodegib 150 mg.

Assay used: immunoSEQ multiplex PCR; TCRdb lists only in-frame clones, some missing. The table records about 15,000 clones, around 68% of them present only once. V lost 2 bases and J 3 bases, leaving 11 bases between the germline ends. Germline V gene sequence: CDR1 LNHDA, CDR2 SQIVND (reference sequence). The CDR3 runs to 15 residues. The chain uses TRBV19 and TRBJ1-3; D possibly corresponds to TRBD1 (5 bases). The TCR originated in a human donor with cutaneous squamous cell carcinoma. The material sequenced was tumor tissue, taken after anti-PD-1 treatment. The CDR3 sequence is CASSILGENGNTIYF. The CDR3 DNA reads as TGTGCCAGTAGTATACTGGGGGAAAATGGAAACACCATATATTTT.